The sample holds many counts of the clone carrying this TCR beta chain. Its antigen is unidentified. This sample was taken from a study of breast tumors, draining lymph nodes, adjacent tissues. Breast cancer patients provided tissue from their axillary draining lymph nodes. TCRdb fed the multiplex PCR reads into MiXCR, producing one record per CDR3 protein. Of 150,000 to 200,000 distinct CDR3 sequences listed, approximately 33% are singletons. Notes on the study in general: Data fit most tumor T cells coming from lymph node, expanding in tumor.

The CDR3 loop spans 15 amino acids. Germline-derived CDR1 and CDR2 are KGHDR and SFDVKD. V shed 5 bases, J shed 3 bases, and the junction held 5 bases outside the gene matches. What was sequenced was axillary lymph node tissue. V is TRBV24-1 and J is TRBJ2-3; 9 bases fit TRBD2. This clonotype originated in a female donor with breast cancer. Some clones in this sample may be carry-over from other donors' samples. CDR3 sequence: CATSGAGGRTDTQYF. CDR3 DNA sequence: TGTGCCACCAGTGGCGCGGGAGGGCGGACAGATACGCAGTATTTT.